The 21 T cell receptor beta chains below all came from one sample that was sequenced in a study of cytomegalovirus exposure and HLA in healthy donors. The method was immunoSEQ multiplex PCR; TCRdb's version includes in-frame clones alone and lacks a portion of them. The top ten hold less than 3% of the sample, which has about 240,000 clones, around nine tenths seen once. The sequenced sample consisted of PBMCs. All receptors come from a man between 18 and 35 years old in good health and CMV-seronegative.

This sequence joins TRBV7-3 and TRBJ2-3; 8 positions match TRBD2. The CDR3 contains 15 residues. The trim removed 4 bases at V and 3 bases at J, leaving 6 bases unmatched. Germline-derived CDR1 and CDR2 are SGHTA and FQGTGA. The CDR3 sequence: CASSSGAGVTDTQYF. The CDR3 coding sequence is TGTGCCAGCAGCTCTGGAGCGGGAGTAACAGATACGCAGTATTTT.

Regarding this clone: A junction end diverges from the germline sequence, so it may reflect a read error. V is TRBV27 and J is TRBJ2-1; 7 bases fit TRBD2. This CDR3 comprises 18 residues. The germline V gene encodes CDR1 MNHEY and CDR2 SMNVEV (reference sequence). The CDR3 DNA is TGTGCCAGCAGTTCCTTACCCATCGCGGGGGTCTCCAACAATGAGCAGTTCTTC. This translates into CASSSLPIAGVSNNEQFF.

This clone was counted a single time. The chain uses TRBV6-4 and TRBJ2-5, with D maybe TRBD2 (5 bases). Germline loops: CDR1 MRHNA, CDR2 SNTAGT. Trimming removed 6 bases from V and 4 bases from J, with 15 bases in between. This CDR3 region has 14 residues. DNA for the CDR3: TGTGCCAGCAGGGTCGTCGGAGGAGGAGAGACCCAGTACTTC. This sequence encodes CASRVVGGGETQYF.

CDR3 coding DNA: TGCGCCAGCAGCCAAGACCAGGGTAACCCCTACGAGCAGTACTTC. Amino acids: CASSQDQGNPYEQYF. The chain has TRBV4-1 and TRBJ2-7, with D perhaps TRBD1 (5 bases). Germline assignment: CDR1 MGHRA and CDR2 YSYEKL. There are 15 residues in the CDR3. The V and J ends lost 0 bases and 2 bases respectively, with 11 bases between them.

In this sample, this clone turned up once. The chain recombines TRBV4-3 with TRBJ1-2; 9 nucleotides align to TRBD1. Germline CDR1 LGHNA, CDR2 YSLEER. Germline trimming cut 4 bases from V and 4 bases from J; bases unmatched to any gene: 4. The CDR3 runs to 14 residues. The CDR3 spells CASSPGQGGYGYTF. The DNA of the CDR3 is TGCGCCAGCAGCCCGGGACAGGGCGGCTATGGCTACACCTTC.

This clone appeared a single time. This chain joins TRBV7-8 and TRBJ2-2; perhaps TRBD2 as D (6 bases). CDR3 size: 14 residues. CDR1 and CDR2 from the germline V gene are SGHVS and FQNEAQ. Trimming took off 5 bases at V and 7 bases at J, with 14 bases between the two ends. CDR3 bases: TGTGCCAGCAGCCCACGGCGGGGAGGCGGGGAGCTGTTTTTT. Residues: CASSPRRGGGELFF.

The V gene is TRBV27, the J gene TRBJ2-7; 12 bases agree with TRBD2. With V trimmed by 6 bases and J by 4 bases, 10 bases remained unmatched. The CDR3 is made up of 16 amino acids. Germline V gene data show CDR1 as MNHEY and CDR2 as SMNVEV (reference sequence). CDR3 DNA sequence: TGTGCCAGCAGCTACGGACTAGCGGGACTCACTTACGAGCAGTACTTC. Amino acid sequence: CASSYGLAGLTYEQYF.

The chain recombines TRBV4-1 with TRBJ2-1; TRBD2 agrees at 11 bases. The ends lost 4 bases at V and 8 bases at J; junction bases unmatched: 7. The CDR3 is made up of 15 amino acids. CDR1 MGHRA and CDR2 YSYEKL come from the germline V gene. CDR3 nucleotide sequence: TGCGCCAGCAGCCTCCTAGCGGGAGGCGTCGATGAGCAGTTCTTC. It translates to CASSLLAGGVDEQFF.

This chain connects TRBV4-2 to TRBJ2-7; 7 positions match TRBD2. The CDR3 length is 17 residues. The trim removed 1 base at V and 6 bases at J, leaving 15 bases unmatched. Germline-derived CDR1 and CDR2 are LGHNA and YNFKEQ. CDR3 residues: CASSQAHRLAGDREQYF. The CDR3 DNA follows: TGTGCCAGCAGCCAAGCCCACCGACTAGCTGGCGATCGCGAGCAGTACTTC.

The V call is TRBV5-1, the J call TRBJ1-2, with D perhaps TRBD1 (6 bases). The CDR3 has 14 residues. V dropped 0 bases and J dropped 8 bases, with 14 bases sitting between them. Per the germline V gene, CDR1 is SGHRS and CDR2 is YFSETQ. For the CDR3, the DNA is TGCGCCAGCAGCTTGGCAAGGGGGAATTTCGGCTACACCTTC. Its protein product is CASSLARGNFGYTF.

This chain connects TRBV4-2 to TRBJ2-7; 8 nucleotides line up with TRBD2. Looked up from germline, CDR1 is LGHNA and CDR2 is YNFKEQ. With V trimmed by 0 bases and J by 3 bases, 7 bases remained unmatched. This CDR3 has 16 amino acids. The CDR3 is CASSQEAGTRSYEQYF. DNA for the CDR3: TGTGCCAGCAGCCAAGAGGCCGGGACTAGAAGCTACGAGCAGTACTTC.

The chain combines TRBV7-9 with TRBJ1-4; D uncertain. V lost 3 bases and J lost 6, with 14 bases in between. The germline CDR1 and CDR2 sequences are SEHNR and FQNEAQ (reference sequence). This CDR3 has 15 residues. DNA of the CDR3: TGTGCCAGCAGCTTCCCACCGGGGTTGGATGAAAAACTGTTTTTT. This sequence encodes CASSFPPGLDEKLFF.

In DNA form, the CDR3 reads TGTGCCAGCAGTGAACGGGATCAGGGGCTAGCGGGAGACTACGAGCAGTACTTC. This sequence encodes CASSERDQGLAGDYEQYF. The V call is TRBV2, the J call TRBJ2-7; 10 bases match TRBD2. The CDR3 spans 18 residues. Germline CDR1 reads SNHLY; CDR2 reads FYNNEI. V lost 2 bases, J lost 3 bases, and 13 bases stayed unmatched. Full variable domain (rest looked up from reference TRBV2 and TRBJ2-7): EPEVTQTPSHQVTQMGQEVILRCVPISNHLYFYWYRQILGQKVEFLVSFYNNEISEKSEIFDDQFSVERPDGSNFTLKIRSTKLEDSAMYFCASSERDQGLAGDYEQYFGPGTRLTVT.

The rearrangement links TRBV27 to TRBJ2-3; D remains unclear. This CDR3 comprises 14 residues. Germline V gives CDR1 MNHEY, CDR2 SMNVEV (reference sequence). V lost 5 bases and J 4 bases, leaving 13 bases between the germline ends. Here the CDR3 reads CASSPSGQSDTQYF. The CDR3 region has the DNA TGTGCCAGCAGTCCCTCGGGTCAGTCAGATACGCAGTATTTT.

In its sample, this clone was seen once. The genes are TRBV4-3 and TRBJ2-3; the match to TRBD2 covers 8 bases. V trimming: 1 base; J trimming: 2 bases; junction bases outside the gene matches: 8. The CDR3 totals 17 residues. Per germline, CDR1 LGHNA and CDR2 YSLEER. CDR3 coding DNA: TGCGCCAGCAGCCAAGGGGGGTTAGCGGGGTACACAGATACGCAGTATTTT. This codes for CASSQGGLAGYTDTQYF.

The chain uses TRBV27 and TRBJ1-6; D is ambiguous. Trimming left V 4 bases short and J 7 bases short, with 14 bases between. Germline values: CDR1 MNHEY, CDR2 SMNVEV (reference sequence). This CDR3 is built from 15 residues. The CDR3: CASSSRLESNSPLHF. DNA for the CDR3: TGTGCCAGCAGTTCGCGACTCGAAAGCAATTCACCCCTCCACTTT.

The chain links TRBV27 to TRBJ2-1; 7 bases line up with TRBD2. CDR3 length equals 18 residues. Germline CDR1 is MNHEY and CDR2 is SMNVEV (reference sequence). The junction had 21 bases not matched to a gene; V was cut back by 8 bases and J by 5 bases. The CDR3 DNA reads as TGTGCCAGCCACACCCCTCCAGGTGGAAGCGGGACCCACAATGAGCAGTTCTTC. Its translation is CASHTPPGGSGTHNEQFF.

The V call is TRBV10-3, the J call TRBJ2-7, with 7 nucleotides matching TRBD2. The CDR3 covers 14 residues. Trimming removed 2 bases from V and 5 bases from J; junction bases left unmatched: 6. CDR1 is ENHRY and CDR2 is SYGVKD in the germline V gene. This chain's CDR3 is CAISEALSGNEQYF. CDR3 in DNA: TGTGCCATCAGTGAGGCCCTCAGCGGGAACGAGCAGTACTTC.

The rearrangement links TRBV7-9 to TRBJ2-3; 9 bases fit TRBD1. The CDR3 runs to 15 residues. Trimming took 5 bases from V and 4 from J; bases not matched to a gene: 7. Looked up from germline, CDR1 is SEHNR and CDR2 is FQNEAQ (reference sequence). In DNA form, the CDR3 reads TGTGCCAGCAGCATGACCAGGACAGGGGCAGATACGCAGTATTTT. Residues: CASSMTRTGADTQYF.

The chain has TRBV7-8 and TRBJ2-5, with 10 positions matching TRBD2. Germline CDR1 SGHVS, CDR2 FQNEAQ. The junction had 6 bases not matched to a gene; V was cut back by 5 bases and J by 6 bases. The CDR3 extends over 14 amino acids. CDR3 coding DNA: TGTGCCAGCAGCATACCAGCGGGGGGGCAGACCCAGTACTTC. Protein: CASSIPAGGQTQYF.

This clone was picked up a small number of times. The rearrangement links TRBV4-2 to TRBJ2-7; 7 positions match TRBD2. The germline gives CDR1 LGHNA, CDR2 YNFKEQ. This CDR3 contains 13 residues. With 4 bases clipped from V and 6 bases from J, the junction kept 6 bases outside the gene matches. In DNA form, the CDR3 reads TGTGCCAGCAGCCCCTGGGGGGGGAGCGAGCAGTACTTC. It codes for CASSPWGGSEQYF.